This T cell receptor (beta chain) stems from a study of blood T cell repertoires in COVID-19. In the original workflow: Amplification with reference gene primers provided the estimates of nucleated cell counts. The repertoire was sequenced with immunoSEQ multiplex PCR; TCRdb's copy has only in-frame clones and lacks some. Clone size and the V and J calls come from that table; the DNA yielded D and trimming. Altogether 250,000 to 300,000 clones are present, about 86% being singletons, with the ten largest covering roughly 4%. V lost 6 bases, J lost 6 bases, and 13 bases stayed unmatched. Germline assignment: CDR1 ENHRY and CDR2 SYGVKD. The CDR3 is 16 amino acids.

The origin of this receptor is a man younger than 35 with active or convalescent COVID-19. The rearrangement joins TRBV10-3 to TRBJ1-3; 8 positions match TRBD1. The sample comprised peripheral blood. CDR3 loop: CAISSFGQGMENTIYF. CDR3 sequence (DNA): TGTGCCATCAGCTCTTTTGGACAGGGTATGGAAAACACCATATATTTT.